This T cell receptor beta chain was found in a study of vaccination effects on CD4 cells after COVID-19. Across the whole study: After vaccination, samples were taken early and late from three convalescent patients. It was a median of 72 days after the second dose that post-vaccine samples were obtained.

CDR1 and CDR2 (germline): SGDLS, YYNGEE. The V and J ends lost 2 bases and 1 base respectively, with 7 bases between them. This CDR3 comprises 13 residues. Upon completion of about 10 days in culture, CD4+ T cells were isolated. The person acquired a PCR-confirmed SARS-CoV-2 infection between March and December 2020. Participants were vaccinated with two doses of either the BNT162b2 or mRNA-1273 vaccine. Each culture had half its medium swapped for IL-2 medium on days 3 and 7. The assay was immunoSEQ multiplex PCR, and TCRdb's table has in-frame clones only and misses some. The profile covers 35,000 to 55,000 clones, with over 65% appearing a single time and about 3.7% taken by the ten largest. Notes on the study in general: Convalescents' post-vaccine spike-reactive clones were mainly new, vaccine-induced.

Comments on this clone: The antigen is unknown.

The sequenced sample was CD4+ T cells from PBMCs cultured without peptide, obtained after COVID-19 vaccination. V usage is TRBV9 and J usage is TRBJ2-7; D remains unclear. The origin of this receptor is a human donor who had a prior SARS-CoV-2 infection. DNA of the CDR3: TGTGCCAGCAGCGTGACGGATTCCTACGAGCAGTACTTC. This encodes CASSVTDSYEQYF.